This is a list of T cell receptor beta chains from one sample in a study of cytomegalovirus exposure and HLA in healthy donors. Produced via immunoSEQ multiplex PCR; TCRdb's table is partial and in-frame only. The table lists some 130,000 clones, roughly 78% of them singletons. The specimen was PBMCs. The source of these receptors is a man aged 35 to 55 in good health and CMV-seronegative. Each CDR3 is given with its conserved first and last residue. The D gene is left open where the match is weak. Clone size is given for some rows only: seen once, a few or many times, or a class if the clone is expanded.

>TRBV5-1|few|TRBJ2-7|-
TGCGCCAGCAGCTTGACCCAGGGCGAGCAGTACTTC
CASSLTQGEQYF
>TRBV11-2|few|TRBJ2-5|-
TGTGCCAGCAGCCTTAGCGATCAAGAGACCCAGTACTTC
CASSLSDQETQYF
>TRBV10-1|-|TRBJ2-5|-
TGCGCCAGCAGTGAGTCAGGGGGGACCCAGTACTTC
CASSESGGTQYF
>TRBV18|-|TRBJ2-7|-
TGTGCCAGCTCACCGGCAACAGGACAAGGTACGCAGTACTTC
CASSPATGQGTQYF
>TRBV7-6|-|TRBJ2-3|TRBD1
TGTGCCAGCGCCCCCGGGACAGGGGTAGATACGCAGTATTTT
CASAPGTGVDTQYF
>TRBV5-1|-|TRBJ1-1|TRBD1
TGCGCCAGCAGCGCTACAGGGGTGACTGAAGCTTTCTTT
CASSATGVTEAFF
>TRBV19|-|TRBJ1-5|-
TGTGCCAGTAGTACCAAAAATCAGCCCCAGCATTTT
CASSTKNQPQHF
>TRBV15|-|TRBJ2-3|TRBD2
TGTGCCACCAGCAGAGAGGGTAGCGGGGTGTCAGATACGCAGTATTTT
CATSREGSGVSDTQYF
>TRBV2|-|TRBJ2-1|-
TGTGCCAGCAGGCTCCTTGTGACAAATGAGCAGTTCTTC
CASRLLVTNEQFF
>TRBV15|few|TRBJ1-1|-
TGTGCCACCAGCAGAGACAGGGCTGCTGAAGCTTTCTTT
CATSRDRAAEAFF
>TRBV7-3|-|TRBJ2-1|TRBD2
TGTGCCAGCAGCTTAACCCCTAGCGGGAGGATCAATGAGCAGTTCTTC
CASSLTPSGRINEQFF
>TRBV2|-|TRBJ1-1|-
TGTGCCAGCAGTGGTGTACAGGTGAACACTGAAGCTTTCTTT
CASSGVQVNTEAFF
>TRBV30|-|TRBJ2-5|-
TGTGCCTGGAGCCCCCTGGGAGGGGGTTTTATGGGAGAGACCCAGTACTTC
CAWSPLGGGFMGETQYF
>TRBV27|-|TRBJ2-7|TRBD2
TGTGCCAGCAGTTCACGGGGAGGGCCCTACGAGCAGTACTTC
CASSSRGGPYEQYF
>TRBV28|-|TRBJ2-5|TRBD1
TGTGCCAGCAGTTTCTACAGGGGATACCAAGAGACCCAGTACTTC
CASSFYRGYQETQYF
>TRBV6-1|once|TRBJ2-1|-
TGTGCCAGCAGTCCCCTAGGGGAAACAAGTTCTGAGCAGTTCTTC
CASSPLGETSSEQFF
>TRBV5-4|-|TRBJ2-1|-
TGTGCCAGCAGCTTGGACAGGGTGCGCTACAATGAGCAGTTCTTC
CASSLDRVRYNEQFF
>TRBV6-6|-|TRBJ1-5|-
TGTGCCAGCAGTTCTTATAGCAATCAGCCCCAGCATTTT
CASSSYSNQPQHF
>TRBV5-1|-|TRBJ2-3|-
TGCGCCAGCAGCTTGGTGGTGACAGGTACTACAGATACGCAGTATTTT
CASSLVVTGTTDTQYF
>TRBV7-9|-|TRBJ1-1|TRBD1
TGTGCCAGCAGCGCGACAGGGGCGGGGGACACTGAAGCTTTCTTT
CASSATGAGDTEAFF
>TRBV6-1|-|TRBJ1-5|-
TGTGCCAGCAGTAGCAGGGTGGGGCAGCCCCAGCATTTT
CASSSRVGQPQHF
>TRBV6-6|-|TRBJ1-2|-
TGTGCCAGCACACTAGGGGGGGTGGGTGGCTACACCTTC
CASTLGGVGGYTF
>TRBV27|once|TRBJ2-5|-
TGTGCCAGCAGCCCCGTGGGGCACCAGGAGACCCAGTACTTC
CASSPVGHQETQYF
>TRBV29-1|-|TRBJ1-2|-
TGCAGCGTCCAAGGGACAAGCGCCTATGGCTACACCTTC
CSVQGTSAYGYTF
>TRBV11-2|-|TRBJ1-1|-
TGTGCCAGCAGCTTAGATCGGCAGGTAGAAGCTTTCTTT
CASSLDRQVEAFF
>TRBV5-1|-|TRBJ1-1|-
TGCGCCAGCAGCGTCAGGGTGGGCACTGAAGCTTTCTTT
CASSVRVGTEAFF
>TRBV6-1|few|TRBJ2-1|-
TGTGCCAGCAGCCGGCCTTGGGCAGGGAAGTTCTTC
CASSRPWAGKFF
>TRBV18|-|TRBJ2-7|TRBD1
TGTGCCAGCTCACCAGGTCGCGGACAGGGCTACGAGCAGTACTTC
CASSPGRGQGYEQYF
>TRBV11-3|once|TRBJ2-1|TRBD2
TGTGCCAGCAGCTTACCCCCTAGCGGTGAGCAGTTCTTC
CASSLPPSGEQFF
>TRBV5-1|-|TRBJ2-3|-
TGCGCCAGCAGCTTCAGGGACACAGATACGCAGTATTTT
CASSFRDTDTQYF
>TRBV7-5|-|TRBJ1-6|-
TGTGGGGGGCGGGCGTCACCCCTCCACTTT
CGGRASPLHF
>TRBV28|-|TRBJ1-2|-
TGTGCCAGCACCCCTGGCAGTAACTATGGCTACACCTTC
CASTPGSNYGYTF
>TRBV7-9|-|TRBJ2-5|TRBD1
TGTGCCAGCAGCTTAGGGACAGGGGGCGGAGAGACCCAGTACTTC
CASSLGTGGGETQYF
>TRBV5-1|-|TRBJ1-2|TRBD1
TGCGCCAGCAGCCCACAAAACACAGGGGCGCGTGGCTACACCTTC
CASSPQNTGARGYTF
>TRBV6-5|-|TRBJ1-1|-
TGTGCCAGCAGCACGACAGATAACACTGAAGCTTTCTTT
CASSTTDNTEAFF
>TRBV19|-|TRBJ2-1|TRBD2
TGTGCCAGTAGTATCGTGCGGGGGGTGTCGGGAATCCATGAGCAGTTCTTC
CASSIVRGVSGIHEQFF
>TRBV5-1|once|TRBJ1-6|TRBD1
TGCGCCAGCAGCTTGAGAGGACAGGGATCCAATTCACCCCTCCACTTT
CASSLRGQGSNSPLHF
>TRBV7-2|-|TRBJ2-7|-
TGTGCCAGCAGCTTAGCGAGCGGAGTAAGCTCCTACGAGCAGTACTTC
CASSLASGVSSYEQYF